The T cell receptor (beta chain) under discussion was sequenced for a study of T cell repertoires in cytomegalovirus infection. Study-level background: Alongside well-studied HLA-B-restricted CMV epitopes, recently identified HLA-C-restricted CMV epitopes were also used. Evidence of both CMV infection and a matching HLA type came from public TCR beta signatures.

Findings and caveats of the study: Summed frequency of shared TCR beta families picked out CMV carriers who also had the relevant HLA. The response measured ex vivo was dominated by TCR beta clonotypes (HLA-C-restricted and CMV-specific).

Notes on this clonotype: Its antigen is still unknown.

Via MiXCR, TCRdb re-called the reads, giving one row per CDR3 protein. In the table there are roughly 920,000 distinct CDR3 sequences, approximately 32% of which are singletons. Trimming took off 5 bases at V and 4 bases at J, with 14 bases between the two ends. Germline loops: CDR1 SGHTA, CDR2 FQGNSA. The CDR3 is made up of 15 amino acids. The sample in question was cultured CD8+ T cells from PBMCs, obtained from culture after CMV antigen stimulation. The clonotype was recovered from a human donor in good health (CMV status not recorded). Some clones in this sample may be carry-over from other donors' samples. The rearrangement joins TRBV7-2 to TRBJ1-4, with D possibly TRBD1 on 5 matching bases. The CDR3 protein is CASSPRVWGNEKLFF. The CDR3 nucleotides are TGTGCCAGCAGCCCCAGGGTCTGGGGTAATGAAAAACTGTTTTTT.